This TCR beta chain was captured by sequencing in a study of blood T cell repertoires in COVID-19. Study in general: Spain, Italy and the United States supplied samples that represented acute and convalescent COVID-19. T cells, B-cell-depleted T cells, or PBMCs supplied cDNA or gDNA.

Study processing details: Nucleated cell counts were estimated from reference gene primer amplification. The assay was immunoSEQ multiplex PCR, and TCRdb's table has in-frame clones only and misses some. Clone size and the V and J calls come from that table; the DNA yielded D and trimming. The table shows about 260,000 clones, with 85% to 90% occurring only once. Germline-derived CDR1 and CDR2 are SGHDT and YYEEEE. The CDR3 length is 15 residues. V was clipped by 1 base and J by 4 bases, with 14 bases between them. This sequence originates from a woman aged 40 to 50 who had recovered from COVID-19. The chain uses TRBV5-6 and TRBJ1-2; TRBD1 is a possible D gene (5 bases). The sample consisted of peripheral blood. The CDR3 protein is CASSLWAARGYGYTF. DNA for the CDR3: TGTGCCAGCAGCTTGTGGGCAGCAAGGGGCTATGGCTACACCTTC.